This T cell receptor (beta chain) stems from a study of beta chain features in type 1 diabetes. Background on the study: Examination of sorted cells across all samples involved more than 85,000,000 cells.

V lost 6 bases and J 7 bases, leaving 16 bases between the germline ends. This CDR3 has 13 amino acids. Germline V gene sequence: CDR1 MNHNY, CDR2 SVGAGI (reference sequence). Every isolated RNA sample was fully reverse transcribed, so sequencing captured expressed TCRB transcripts. The protocol was immunoSEQ multiplex PCR, while the TCRdb copy is restricted to in-frame clones and leaves out a portion. The table records hundreds of thousands of clones, approximately 16% of them present only once. General observations from the study: In all four CD4+ subsets, TCRB CDR3 length was significantly, moderately reduced in type 1 diabetes.

To note about this clone: The antigen is undetermined.

Sequenced input: naive CD4+ T cells from blood. This clonotype was sampled from a man aged 18 to 30 with type 1 diabetes. The chain uses TRBV6-6 and TRBJ2-7; D perhaps matches TRBD1 (6 bases). CDR3 in DNA: TGTGCCAGCAGGCCGGGACACTTCCTGGAGCAGTACTTC. Its protein is CASRPGHFLEQYF.